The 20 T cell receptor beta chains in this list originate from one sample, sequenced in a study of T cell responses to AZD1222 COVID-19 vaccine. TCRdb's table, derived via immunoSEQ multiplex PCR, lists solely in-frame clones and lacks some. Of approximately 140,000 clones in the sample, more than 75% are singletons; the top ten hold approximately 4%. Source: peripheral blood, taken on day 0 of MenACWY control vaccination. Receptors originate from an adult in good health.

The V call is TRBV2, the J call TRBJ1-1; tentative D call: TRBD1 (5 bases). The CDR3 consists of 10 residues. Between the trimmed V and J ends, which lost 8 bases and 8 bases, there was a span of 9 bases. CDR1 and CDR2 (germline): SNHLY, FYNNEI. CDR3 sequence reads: CASSQGEAFF. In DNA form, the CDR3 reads TGTGCCAGCTCCCAGGGAGAAGCTTTCTTT.

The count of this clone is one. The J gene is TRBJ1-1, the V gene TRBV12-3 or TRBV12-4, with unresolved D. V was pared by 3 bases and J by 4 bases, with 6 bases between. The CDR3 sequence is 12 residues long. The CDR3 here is CASSFFRTEAFF. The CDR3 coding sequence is TGTGCCAGCAGTTTCTTTCGCACTGAAGCTTTCTTT.

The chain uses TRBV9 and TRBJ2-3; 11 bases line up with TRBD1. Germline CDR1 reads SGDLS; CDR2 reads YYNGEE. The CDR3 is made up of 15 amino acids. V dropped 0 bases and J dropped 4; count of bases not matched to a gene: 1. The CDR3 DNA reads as TGTGCCAGCAGCGTAGGGGGACAGGGGGCAGATACGCAGTATTTT. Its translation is CASSVGGQGADTQYF.

Here the CDR3 reads CASSTRASTEAFF. The CDR3 bases are TGTGCCAGTAGTACCCGTGCGAGCACTGAAGCTTTCTTT. The chain uses TRBV19 and TRBJ1-1; D unclear. The germline CDR1 and CDR2 sequences are LNHDA and SQIVND (reference sequence). CDR3 length: 13 residues. V was cut by 4 bases and J by 4 bases, with 10 bases left in between.

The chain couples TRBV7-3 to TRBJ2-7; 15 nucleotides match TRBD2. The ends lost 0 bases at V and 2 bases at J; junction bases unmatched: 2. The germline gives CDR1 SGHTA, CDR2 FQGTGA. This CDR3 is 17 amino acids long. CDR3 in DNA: TGTGCCAGCAGCTTAACGGGACTAGCGGGGGGCCCCTACGAGCAGTACTTC. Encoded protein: CASSLTGLAGGPYEQYF.

CDR3 sequence reads: CASSRISSNNEQFF. CDR3 DNA sequence: TGTGCCAGCAGCCGAATAAGTTCTAACAATGAGCAGTTCTTC. The chain links TRBV3-1 (or the pseudogene TRBV3-2) to TRBJ2-1; D gene ambiguous. CDR3 length: 14 amino acids. The germline CDR1 and CDR2 sequences are LGHDT and YNNKEL (reference sequence). Trimming stripped 4 bases from V and 5 bases from J, with 12 bases between.

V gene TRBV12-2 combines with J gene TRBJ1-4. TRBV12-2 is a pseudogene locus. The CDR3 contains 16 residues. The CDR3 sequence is CASPPSRGPTNEKLFF. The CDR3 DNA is TGTGCAAGTCCCCCAAGCCGGGGGCCCACTAATGAAAAACTGTTTTTT.

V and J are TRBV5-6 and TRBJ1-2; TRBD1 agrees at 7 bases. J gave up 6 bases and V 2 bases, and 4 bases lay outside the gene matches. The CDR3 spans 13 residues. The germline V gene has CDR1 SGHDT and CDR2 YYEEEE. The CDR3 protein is CASSFRQGDGYTF. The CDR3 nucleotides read TGTGCCAGCAGCTTTCGACAGGGCGATGGCTACACCTTC.

The CDR3 coding sequence is TGTGCCAGCAGTTACGAACTTACAGATACGCAGTATTTT. It specifies CASSYELTDTQYF. The chain has TRBV12-3 or TRBV12-4 and TRBJ2-3; D uncertain. The length of the CDR3 is 13 residues. V lost 4 bases to trimming and J lost 3 bases, with 8 bases between them.

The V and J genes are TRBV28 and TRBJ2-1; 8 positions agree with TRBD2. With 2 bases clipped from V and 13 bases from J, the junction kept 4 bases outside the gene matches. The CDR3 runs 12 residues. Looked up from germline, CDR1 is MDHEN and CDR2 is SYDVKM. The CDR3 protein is CASSLTSGGQFF. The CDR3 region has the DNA TGTGCCAGCAGTTTAACGAGCGGGGGTCAGTTCTTC.

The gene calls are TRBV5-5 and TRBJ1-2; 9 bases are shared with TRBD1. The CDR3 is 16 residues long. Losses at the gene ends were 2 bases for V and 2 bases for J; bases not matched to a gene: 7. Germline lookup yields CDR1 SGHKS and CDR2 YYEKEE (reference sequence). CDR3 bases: TGTGCCAGCAGCTTAACCGGGACAGGGCTCAACTATGGCTACACCTTC. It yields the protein CASSLTGTGLNYGYTF.

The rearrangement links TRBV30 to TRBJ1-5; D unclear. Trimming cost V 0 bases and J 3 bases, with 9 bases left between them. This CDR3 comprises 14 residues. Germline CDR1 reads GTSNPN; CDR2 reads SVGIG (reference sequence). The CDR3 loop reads CAWSVGTLNQPQHF. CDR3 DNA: TGTGCCTGGAGTGTGGGAACACTCAATCAGCCCCAGCATTTT.

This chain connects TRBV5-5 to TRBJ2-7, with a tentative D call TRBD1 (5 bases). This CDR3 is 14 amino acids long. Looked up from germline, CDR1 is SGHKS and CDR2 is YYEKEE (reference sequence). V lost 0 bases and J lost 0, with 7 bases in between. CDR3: CASSLETASYEQYF. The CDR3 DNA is TGTGCCAGCAGCTTGGAGACAGCCTCCTACGAGCAGTACTTC.

This CDR3 reads CASRLRTGGAGNQPQHF. The CDR3 DNA follows: TGTGCCAGCAGGCTTCGGACAGGGGGCGCCGGCAATCAGCCCCAGCATTTT. The rearrangement uses TRBV28 and TRBJ1-5; 11 nucleotides agree with TRBD1. The CDR3 covers 17 residues. The V and J ends lost 6 bases and 2 bases, in that order; junction bases with no gene match: 9. CDR1 is MDHEN and CDR2 is SYDVKM in the germline V gene.

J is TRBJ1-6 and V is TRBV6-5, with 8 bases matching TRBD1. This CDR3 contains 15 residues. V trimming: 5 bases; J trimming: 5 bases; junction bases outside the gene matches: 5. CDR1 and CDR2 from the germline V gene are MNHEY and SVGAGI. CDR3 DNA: TGTGCCAGCAGTCTATCAGGGGGCGATAATTCACCCCTCCACTTT. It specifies CASSLSGGDNSPLHF.

Here the CDR3 reads CASSRQVSNQPQHF. In nucleotides, the CDR3 is TGTGCCAGCAGTCGCCAGGTGAGCAATCAGCCCCAGCATTTT. The V and J genes are TRBV6-5 and TRBJ1-5; D gene uncertain. CDR1 and CDR2 (germline): MNHEY, SVGAGI. V lost 5 bases and J lost 1, with 9 bases in between. The CDR3 has 14 amino acids.

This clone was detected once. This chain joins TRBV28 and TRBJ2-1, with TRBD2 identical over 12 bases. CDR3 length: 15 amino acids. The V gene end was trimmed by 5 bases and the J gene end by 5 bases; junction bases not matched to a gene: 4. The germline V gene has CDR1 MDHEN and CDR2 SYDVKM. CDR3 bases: TGTGCCAGCAGTACGGCTAGCGGGGGGGACAATGAGCAGTTCTTC. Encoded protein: CASSTASGGDNEQFF.

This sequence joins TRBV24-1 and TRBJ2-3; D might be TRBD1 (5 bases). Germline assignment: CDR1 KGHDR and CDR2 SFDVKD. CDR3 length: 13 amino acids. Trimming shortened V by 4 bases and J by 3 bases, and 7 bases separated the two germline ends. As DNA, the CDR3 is TGTGCCACCAGTGACAGGGTGACAGATACGCAGTATTTT. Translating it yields CATSDRVTDTQYF.

For the CDR3, the DNA is TGTGCCAGCAGTGGGGGGGTTACAGGGGTTCAAGAGACCCAGTACTTC. Amino acid sequence: CASSGGVTGVQETQYF. The chain links TRBV6-4 to TRBJ2-5; D might be TRBD1 (7 bases). Between the trimmed V and J ends, which lost 4 bases and 2 bases, there was a span of 17 bases. This CDR3 spans 16 amino acids. Per germline, CDR1 MRHNA and CDR2 SNTAGT.

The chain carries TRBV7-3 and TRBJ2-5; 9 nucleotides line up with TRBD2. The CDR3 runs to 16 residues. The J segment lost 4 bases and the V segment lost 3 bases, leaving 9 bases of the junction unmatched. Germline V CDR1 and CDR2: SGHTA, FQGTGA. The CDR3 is CASSFKRGALRETQYF. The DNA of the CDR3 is TGTGCCAGCAGCTTCAAGCGGGGGGCTTTACGAGAGACCCAGTACTTC.